One TCR beta chain is described in this entry. Its antigen is as yet unknown. Generated by immunoSEQ multiplex PCR, the TCRdb table keeps only in-frame clones and is missing some. The sample includes 120,000 or so clones, roughly nine tenths of them seen just once. This record comes from a study of T cell responses to AZD1222 COVID-19 vaccine. Germline V gives CDR1 SGHDT, CDR2 YYEEEE. This CDR3 has 12 residues. J lost 15 bases, V lost 4 bases, and 10 bases had no gene match. Whole-study results and caveats: Baseline antibody screening turned up just a handful of seropositive AZD1222 recipients. Donors in the cohort were predominantly white British and more often female, and clonal diversity was possibly underestimated.

The sample consisted of peripheral blood, taken on day 0 of AZD1222 vaccination. This clonotype originated in an adult in good health. The chain uses TRBV5-6 and TRBJ1-5; the match to TRBD1 covers 7 bases. CDR3 region: CASSSRGGRRHF. CDR3 nucleotides: TGTGCCAGCAGCAGCAGGGGGGGGCGCAGGCATTTT.